These T cell receptor beta chains were read from a single sample in a study of blood T cells in healthy people across ages. TCRdb processed the 5' RACE reads anew with MiXCR; each CDR3 protein has one entry. The data show 600,000 to 850,000 distinct CDR3 sequences, around a quarter seen once. The same sample was also used in a study of T cells of mothers and their children.

The sample was blood. The source is a boy aged 5-17 years in good health. The CDR3 runs from the conserved cysteine through the conserved F or W. D genes are given only for firm matches. A clone size is listed for some rows: how often the clone was seen (once, few, many), or a class if it is expanded.

D gene | J gene | clone size | V gene | CDR3 DNA | CDR3 protein
- | TRBJ2-5 | few | TRBV20-1 | TGCAGTGCCCTTCGGTCCCAGGAGACCCAGTACTTC | CSALRSQETQYF
TRBD2 | TRBJ2-3 | - | TRBV29-1 | TGCAGCGTCAGGAGAGGGACTAGCTTCGCAGATACGCAGTATTTT | CSVRRGTSFADTQYF
TRBD2 | TRBJ2-7 | - | TRBV7-2 | TGTGCCAGCAGCCCCCCTGAACTTTTGCGGGAGGGATCCTTTGGTGAGCAGTACTTC | CASSPPELLREGSFGEQYF
- | TRBJ2-6 | - | TRBV7-3 | TGTGCCAGCAGCTTAACGTTAAGGGGAGGGGCCAACGTCCTGACTTTC | CASSLTLRGGANVLTF
TRBD1 | TRBJ2-5 | few | TRBV6-1 | TGTGCCAGCAGCCGACAGGGTTGGGTAGGAGAGACCCAGTACTTC | CASSRQGWVGETQYF
TRBD1 | TRBJ1-5 | - | TRBV12-3/TRBV12-4 | TGTGCCAGCAGTTTAGCGACAGGGGGACAGCCCCAGCATTTT | CASSLATGGQPQHF
- | TRBJ2-3 | few | TRBV11-2 | TGTGCCAGCAGCTTAGGGAGACTACCCACAGATACGCAGTATTTT | CASSLGRLPTDTQYF
- | TRBJ2-7 | - | TRBV12-5 | TGTGCTAGTGGTCCCCCACCGGGAACCTACGAGCAGTACTTC | CASGPPPGTYEQYF
TRBD2 | TRBJ2-3 | once | TRBV5-1 | TGCGCCAGCAGCCGGCGACTAGCGAAGGACACAGATACGCAGTATTTT | CASSRRLAKDTDTQYF
- | TRBJ1-4 | few | TRBV28 | TGTGCCAGCAGTCTACCTTCAACGGGAGAAAAACTGTTTTTT | CASSLPSTGEKLFF
- | TRBJ2-3 | few | TRBV13 | TGTGCCAGCAGCTTCGCGGCTAGCACAGATACGCAGTATTTT | CASSFAASTDTQYF
- | TRBJ2-1 | - | TRBV6-5 | TGTGCCAGCAGTTACCGACAGGGAGGCGGGAGTGGGGCACGGAATGAGCAGTTCTTC | CASSYRQGGGSGARNEQFF
- | TRBJ1-2 | few | TRBV29-1 | TGCAGCGTTGAAGAAGGCAGTCTTTTTCGCTCGGGCGGCTACACCTTC | CSVEEGSLFRSGGYTF
- | TRBJ2-5 | - | TRBV7-8 | TGTGCCAGCACCAAACCCGGGGGGCGGCAAGAGACCCAGTACTTC | CASTKPGGRQETQYF
- | TRBJ1-1 | - | TRBV19 | TGTGCCAGTAGTAGCAGGGCGGCCTTGAACACTGAAGCTTTCTTT | CASSSRAALNTEAFF
- | TRBJ2-7 | few | TRBV5-7 | TGTGCCAGCAGCTTTCCGTACGAGCAGTACTTC | CASSFPYEQYF
TRBD2 | TRBJ2-2 | few | TRBV2 | TGTGCCAGCAGTGTCCCTAGCGGGAGTCTGAGCGGGGAGCTGTTTTTT | CASSVPSGSLSGELFF
- | TRBJ2-3 | few | TRBV7-9 | TGTGCCAGCAGCCCTAGTCCTAAGGCCCGGACGCAGTATTTT | CASSPSPKARTQYF
TRBD2 | TRBJ2-1 | many | TRBV7-9 | TGTGCCAGCAGCTCTGGACTAGCGGGGACTTCCAATGAGCAGTTCTTC | CASSSGLAGTSNEQFF
TRBD2 | TRBJ2-7 | few | TRBV20-1 | TGCAGTGCTAGAGTCGGGACTAGCGCTTCCTACGAGCAGTACTTC | CSARVGTSASYEQYF
TRBD1 | TRBJ2-7 | many | TRBV6-5 | TGTGCCAGCAGTTACTCGGGGACAGCCTACGAGCAGTACTTC | CASSYSGTAYEQYF
- | TRBJ2-7 | few | TRBV6-2/TRBV6-3 | TGTGCCAGCAGTATCGGGGGCGGGTCCGAGCAGTACTTC | CASSIGGGSEQYF
- | TRBJ2-1 | few | TRBV29-1 | TGCAGCGCCCTGTCGGGGGACTCGTACAATGAGCAGTTCTTC | CSALSGDSYNEQFF
TRBD1 | TRBJ2-4 | - | TRBV5-1 | TGCGCCAGCAGTCGAGGGGGCGAAGCCAAAAACATTCAGTACTTC | CASSRGGEAKNIQYF
TRBD1 | TRBJ2-7 | - | TRBV27 | TGTGCCCGCAGTTTTCGGGGGGACAGGGGTTACGAGCAGTACTTC | CARSFRGDRGYEQYF
- | TRBJ2-3 | - | TRBV28 | TGTGCCAGCAGTTTATATGGGGGCTCCGCAGATACGCAGTATTTT | CASSLYGGSADTQYF
TRBD1 | TRBJ1-2 | few | TRBV12-3/TRBV12-4 | TGTGCCAGCAGCATACAGGGACAGGGCGGCTATGGCTACACCTTC | CASSIQGQGGYGYTF
TRBD1 | TRBJ2-7 | few | TRBV6-5 | TGTGCCAGCACCGAGGCACGACAGGGGTCCTACGAGCAGTACTTC | CASTEARQGSYEQYF
- | TRBJ2-7 | few | TRBV7-9 | TGTGCCAGCAGCTTAGCAGGGACTGTCAACGAGCAGTACTTC | CASSLAGTVNEQYF
TRBD1 | TRBJ2-7 | few | TRBV29-1 | TGCAGCGCCCGGGACAGGACCGCCTACGAGCAGTACTTC | CSARDRTAYEQYF
- | TRBJ2-7 | few | TRBV7-2 | TGTGCCTCGGCCGAGGGGCCGACACCCTACGAGCAGTACTTC | CASAEGPTPYEQYF
- | TRBJ2-5 | - | TRBV3-1 | TGTGCCAGCAGCCATCCCGGGTACCCATTGGAGACCCAGTACTTC | CASSHPGYPLETQYF
- | TRBJ1-3 | - | TRBV29-1 | TGCAGCGTTGGGGGAACCTCTGGAAACACCATATATTTT | CSVGGTSGNTIYF
- | TRBJ2-7 | - | TRBV29-1 | TGCAGCGCGGAGGGGGGAGACCTTGGTGAGCAGTACTTC | CSAEGGDLGEQYF
- | TRBJ2-2 | - | TRBV9 | TGTGCCAGCAGCGCCCAACAGGGACCCGGGGAGCTGTTTTTT | CASSAQQGPGELFF
TRBD2 | TRBJ2-7 | few | TRBV29-1 | TGCCCACCAATCCTTCGGGGAGGGGCGGCCGAGCAGTACTTC | CPPILRGGAAEQYF